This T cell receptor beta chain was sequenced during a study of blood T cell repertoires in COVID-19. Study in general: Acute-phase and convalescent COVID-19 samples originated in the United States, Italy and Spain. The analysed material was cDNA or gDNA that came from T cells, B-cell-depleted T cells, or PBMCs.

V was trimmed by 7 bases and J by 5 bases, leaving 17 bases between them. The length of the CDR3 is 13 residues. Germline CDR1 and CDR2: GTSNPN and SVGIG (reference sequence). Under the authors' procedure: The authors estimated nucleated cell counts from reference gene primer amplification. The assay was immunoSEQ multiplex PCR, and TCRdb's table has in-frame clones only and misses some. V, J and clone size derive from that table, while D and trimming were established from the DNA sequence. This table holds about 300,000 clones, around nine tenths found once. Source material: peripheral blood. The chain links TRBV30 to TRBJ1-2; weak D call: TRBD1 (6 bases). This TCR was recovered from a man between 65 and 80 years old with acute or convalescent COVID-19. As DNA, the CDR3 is TGTGCCTCCGCGTTGGACAGTAGGTATGGCTACACCTTC. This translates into CASALDSRYGYTF.